This TCR beta chain stems from a study of blood T cell repertoires in COVID-19. Study-level information: Samples of COVID-19 (acute and convalescent) were obtained from the United States, Italy and Spain.

From germline, CDR1 is SGHNT and CDR2 YYREEE (reference sequence). V shed 4 bases, J shed 3 bases, and the junction held 8 bases outside the gene matches. The CDR3 consists of 15 residues. In the original analysis: For nucleated cells, counts were estimated from reference gene primer amplification. Clones were sequenced by immunoSEQ multiplex PCR, and TCRdb holds only the in-frame ones, with some missing. That table supplies the V and J calls and clone size; D and trimming were determined from the DNA. The sample includes about 350,000 clones, roughly nine tenths of them seen just once. The sequence was obtained from an older woman with COVID-19, enrolled during active disease. Sample: peripheral blood. The chain combines TRBV5-4 with TRBJ2-7; TRBD1 agrees at 9 bases. The CDR3 nucleotides are TGTGCCAGCAGCCTTTCACCGGGACAGGGCTACGAGCAGTACTTC. It codes for CASSLSPGQGYEQYF.